One sample yielded the 11 T cell receptor beta chains listed below, sequenced in a study of tissue T cells after allogeneic stem cell transplantation (dated by TCRdb to the early 2020s). Libraries came from the immunoSEQ multiplex PCR assay. Drawn from immuneACCESS, this table holds only the in-frame rearrangements with V and J called that TCRdb kept. Clones are partly lost; checked studies trace under half to an unresolved V gene and leave the rest unexplained. The sample table records tens of thousands of clones; 69% of these occur just once. 0.35% to 0.45% of the sample rests with the top ten. The sequenced material came from blood. All receptors derive from a female BALB/c mouse in good health. This strain possesses the MHC haplotype H2-d.

A note on this clone: The germline and genes are mouse ones. The observed sequence ends 1 residue before the CDR3 terminus, with the missing tail filled in from the germline J gene. The chain uses TRBV13-1 and TRBJ1-1; TRBD1 is a possible D gene (5 bases). Trimming took off 3 bases at V and 0 bases at J, with 6 bases between the two ends. The germline V gene has CDR1 NSHNY and CDR2 SYGAGN. This CDR3 is 13 amino acids long. The CDR3 is CASSARANTEVFF. The part of the CDR3 DNA that was read is TGTGCCAGCAGTGCCAGGGCAAACACAGAAGTCTTC.

About this clone: Gene labels here are mouse ones. Sequencing ends 1 residue short of the CDR3 end; the germline J gene provides the rest. The J gene is TRBJ2-5, the V gene TRBV31, with 7 bases that match TRBD2. This CDR3 is built from 14 residues. Germline V gene lookup returns CDR1 GKSSPN and CDR2 SITVG. V lost 1 base and J lost 4; bases outside the gene matches: 5. The CDR3 protein is CAWSRLGGKDTQYF. The sequenced part of the CDR3 DNA is TGTGCCTGGAGTCGCCTTGGGGGGAAAGACACCCAGTAC.

To note about this clone: Mouse germline and gene names are used. Read sequence stops 1 residue before the CDR3 end, and the germline J gene provides the missing end. The V gene is TRBV19, the J gene TRBJ2-7, with TRBD1 as a possible D gene (5 bases). V gave up 5 bases and J gave up 4 bases, with 10 bases separating them. The germline V gene has CDR1 FNHDT and CDR2 SITEND (reference sequence). The CDR3 extends over 12 amino acids. This CDR3 is CASSREGYEQYF. Incomplete CDR3 DNA: TGTGCCAGCAGCCGGGAGGGGTATGAACAGTAC.

On this clone itself: Genes and germline come from the mouse. Read sequence stops 1 residue before the CDR3 end, and the germline J gene provides the missing end. The chain uses TRBV19 and TRBJ1-1; 9 bases are shared with TRBD1. CDR3 size: 15 residues. Germline trimming cut 1 base from V and 3 bases from J; bases unmatched to any gene: 4. Germline CDR1 reads FNHDT; CDR2 reads SITEND (reference sequence). Partial CDR3 DNA: TGTGCCAGCAGTATAACAGGGGGCAGGGACACAGAAGTCTTC. Residues: CASSITGGRDTEVF. The full CDR3 is CASSITGGRDTEVFF.

This clone was counted only a few times. Gene names refer to mouse genes. Read sequence stops 1 residue before the CDR3 end, and the germline J gene provides the missing end. The chain joins TRBV5 to TRBJ2-7; D might be TRBD1 (6 bases). The length of the CDR3 is 12 residues. CDR1 and CDR2 (germline): LGHNA, YNLKQL (reference sequence). V lost 1 base and J 7 bases, leaving 8 bases between the germline ends. The CDR3 region is CASSQGTEEQYF. The covered CDR3 bases are TGTGCCAGCAGCCAAGGGACAGAAGAACAGTAC.

The sample holds a few counts of this clone. The listed genes are named as in mouse. The missing CDR3 end, 1 residue past where the read stops, is filled in from the germline J gene. This chain connects TRBV19 to TRBJ2-7; 10 bases agree with TRBD2. V gave up 2 bases and J gave up 0 bases; unmatched junction bases: 5. Germline assignment: CDR1 FNHDT and CDR2 SITEND (reference sequence). The CDR3 runs to 16 residues. CDR3 region: CASSIPDWGDSYEQYF. Incomplete CDR3 DNA: TGTGCCAGCAGTATCCCCGACTGGGGGGACTCCTATGAACAGTAC.

Note on this clone: The genes and germline here are from mouse. Coverage ceases 1 residue before the CDR3 finishes, and the germline J gene fills in the end. This chain uses TRBV13-2 with TRBJ2-1; TRBD2 matches 10 bases. The V gene's germline CDR1 is NNHNN and CDR2 SYGAGS (reference sequence). This CDR3 is 16 amino acids long. The J segment lost 2 bases and the V segment lost 3 bases, leaving 5 bases of the junction unmatched. CDR3 DNA (partial): TGTGCCAGCGGTGTCCGACTGGGGGGATACTATGCTGAGCAGTTC. Protein sequence: CASGVRLGGYYAEQF. The complete CDR3 reads CASGVRLGGYYAEQFF.

About this clone: Gene names refer to mouse genes. The read ends 1 residue early relative to the CDR3; the germline J gene fills the gap. The chain has TRBV13-3 and TRBJ1-6; TRBD1 aligns across 8 bases. TRBJ1-6 carries the ORF label, with uncertain function. The CDR3 sequence is 14 residues long. With 5 bases clipped from V and 4 bases from J, the junction kept 2 bases outside the gene matches. Germline V gene lookup returns CDR1 NNHDY and CDR2 SYVADS. CDR3 sequence reads: CASSYRGYNSPLYF. The CDR3 bases that were read are TGTGCCAGCAGCTACAGGGGGTATAATTCGCCCCTCTAC.

This clone has only a few counts. The germline and genes are mouse ones. The DNA ends 1 residue before the CDR3 does, and the rest of the CDR3 is filled in from the germline J gene. This chain joins TRBV1 and TRBJ2-1; TRBD2 agrees at 12 bases. Germline V lookup: CDR1 NSQYPW, CDR2 LRSPGD (reference sequence). This CDR3 contains 15 residues. V was clipped by 3 bases and J by 7 bases; unmatched bases: 4. The DNA read from the CDR3 is TGCACCTGCAGTGCGCGACTGGGGGGGCAGGCTGAGCAGTTC. The encoded protein is CTCSARLGGQAEQF. The full-length CDR3 reads as CTCSARLGGQAEQFF.

This clone was seen more than once but under ten times. Germline and genes: mouse. The CDR3 end lies 1 residue beyond the end of the read and is filled in from the germline J gene. V gene TRBV13-2 combines with J gene TRBJ2-7, with D unclear. The CDR3 contains 13 residues. The germline CDR1 and CDR2 sequences are NNHNN and SYGAGS (reference sequence). V gave up 1 base and J gave up 2 bases, with 7 bases separating them. The CDR3 bases that were read are TGTGCCAGCGGTGATTACAGTACCTATGAACAGTAC. Translation gives CASGDYSTYEQY. The whole CDR3 region reads CASGDYSTYEQYF.

As concerns this clone: Gene names are mouse gene names. The missing CDR3 end, 1 residue past where the read stops, is filled in from the germline J gene. This chain links TRBV13-3 with TRBJ2-1; TRBD2 matches 9 bases. V lost 4 bases to trimming and J lost 0 bases; unmatched junction nucleotides: 2. This CDR3 is 15 amino acids long. Germline CDR1 NNHDY, CDR2 SYVADS. The CDR3 protein is CASSSTGGNYAEQFF. CDR3 DNA, as far as it was read: TGTGCCAGCAGTTCGACTGGGGGTAACTATGCTGAGCAGTTC.